The 4 T cell receptor beta chains presented below share a single source sample, sequenced in a study of shared T cell receptors in the human thymus. Sequencing used immunoSEQ multiplex PCR; TCRdb keeps in-frame clones, though not all of them. The sample shows about 660,000 clones, roughly 90% of them seen only once. This sample was shared with a second study, whose subject was human thymus T cells.

Sequencing was performed on thymocytes. The receptors come from a boy less than two years old with a congenital heart defect.

The chain joins TRBV9 to TRBJ2-7; D might be TRBD1 (5 bases). The V and J ends lost 2 bases and 6 bases respectively, with 15 bases between them. CDR3 size: 14 residues. Germline V lookup: CDR1 SGDLS, CDR2 YYNGEE. The chain's CDR3 is CASSVGRTPSEQYF. In DNA form, the CDR3 reads TGTGCCAGCAGCGTTGGAAGGACACCTTCCGAGCAGTACTTC.

The chain employs TRBV4-3 and TRBJ2-3; 9 nucleotides agree with TRBD2. V shed 0 bases, J shed 4 bases, and the junction held 8 bases outside the gene matches. The CDR3 covers 17 residues. Germline-derived CDR1 and CDR2 are LGHNA and YSLEER. The CDR3 DNA is TGCGCCAGCAGCCAAGAGTGGGCTAGCGGGAAGGCAGATACGCAGTATTTT. Protein product: CASSQEWASGKADTQYF.

The rearrangement joins TRBV5-8 to TRBJ2-7, with D possibly being TRBD1 (5 bases). CDR1 is SGHTS and CDR2 is YDEGEE in the germline V gene. Trimming stripped 4 bases from V and 4 bases from J, with 15 bases between. The CDR3 extends over 14 amino acids. The chain's CDR3 is CASSPLTVGYEQYF. The CDR3 bases are TGTGCCAGCAGCCCCTTGACAGTAGGTTACGAGCAGTACTTC.

The chain has TRBV11-2 and TRBJ1-2, with no clear D. V gave up 5 bases and J gave up 8 bases, with 15 bases separating them. The germline V gene encodes CDR1 SGHAT and CDR2 FQNNGV. The CDR3 sequence is 13 residues long. For the CDR3, the DNA is TGTGCCAGCAGCCACCGGCAGAAGCGGGGCTACACCTTC. This encodes CASSHRQKRGYTF.